A single sample gave rise to the 18 T cell receptor beta chains below, sequenced in a study of T cells in Graves' hyperthyroidism and ophthalmopathy. Amplified TCR beta CDR3 regions derived from RNA transcripts. First-round RT-PCR with HTBI primers amplified the TCR CDR3 region. TCRdb called the multiplex PCR reads again in MiXCR, with one record for every CDR3 protein. The table has approximately 600,000 distinct CDR3 sequences, about a sixth seen once. What was sequenced was blood. All receptors derive from a woman aged 30 to 39 with Graves' hyperthyroidism.

This clonotype showed up many times. The chain combines TRBV6-5 with TRBJ1-2, with TRBD1 matching 8 bases. Unmatched junction bases numbered 9, after V lost 4 bases and J lost 8 bases. CDR3 size: 14 residues. From germline, CDR1 is MNHEY and CDR2 SVGAGI. In DNA, the CDR3 is TGTGCCAGCAGTTTAAACTCCGGGACAGGAGGCTACACCTTC. It specifies CASSLNSGTGGYTF.

This clonotype was detected many times. V usage is TRBV3-1 and J usage is TRBJ2-1; D ambiguous. This CDR3 contains 17 residues. Germline-derived CDR1 and CDR2 are LGHDT and YNNKEL (reference sequence). The V and J ends lost 1 base and 0 bases respectively, with 13 bases between them. CDR3 sequence (DNA): TGTGCCAGCAGCCAAGCGGTGCGGTCGAGCTCCTACAATGAGCAGTTCTTC. It encodes CASSQAVRSSSYNEQFF.

This clonotype was detected ten times or more. J is TRBJ1-2 and V is TRBV30; D uncertain. Germline CDR1 reads GTSNPN; CDR2 reads SVGIG (reference sequence). Trimming left V 5 bases short and J 4 bases short, with 17 bases between. This CDR3 is built from 14 residues. The CDR3 sequence: CAWGYLTLAYGYTF. The CDR3 nucleotides read TGTGCCTGGGGATACTTGACACTGGCCTATGGCTACACCTTC. Full variable domain (remainder filled in from reference TRBV30 and TRBJ1-2): SQTIHQWPATLVQPVGSPLSLECTVEGTSNPNLYWYRQAAGRGLQLLFYSVGIGQISSEVPQNLSASRPQDRQFILSSKKLLLSDSGFYLCAWGYLTLAYGYTFGSGTRLTVV.

Turning to this clonotype: The final CDR3 position lacks the conserved phenylalanine or tryptophan, pointing to a likely read error. This chain uses TRBV20-1 with TRBJ1-1; D remains unclear. The V gene lost 0 bases and the J gene lost 5 bases, with 16 bases spanning the gap. The CDR3 has 15 residues. CDR1 is DFQATT, CDR2 SNEGSKA, per germline (reference sequence). The CDR3 region has the DNA TGCAGTGCTAGAGATAGAAGGGATATAAGGACTGAAGCTTTCCTT. It yields the protein CSARDRRDIRTEAFL.

This clonotype was recorded many times. The chain has TRBV28 and TRBJ2-1; 11 nucleotides match TRBD1. The CDR3 extends over 18 amino acids. Germline V CDR1 and CDR2: MDHEN, SYDVKM. V dropped 4 bases and J dropped 13; count of bases not matched to a gene: 21. The CDR3 coding sequence is TGTGCCAGCAGTTCACCCGCACAGGGACAGGGGGATTCTCAGTTTCAGTTCTTC. It yields the protein CASSSPAQGQGDSQFQFF.

This clonotype was detected ten times or more. The V gene is TRBV11-2, the J gene TRBJ2-3, with 10 bases matching TRBD2. Unmatched junction bases numbered 3, after V lost 1 base and J lost 5 bases. CDR3 length: 15 amino acids. Germline loops: CDR1 SGHAT, CDR2 FQNNGV. The CDR3 DNA follows: TGTGCCAGCAGCTTAGGGGCTAGCGGGAGAGATACGCAGTATTTT. As protein: CASSLGASGRDTQYF.

The genes are TRBV19 and TRBJ2-7; possibly TRBD2 for D (6 bases). The CDR3 contains 15 residues. CDR1 and CDR2 (germline): LNHDA, SQIVND (reference sequence). V lost 5 bases, J lost 3 bases, and 17 bases lay in between. DNA of the CDR3: TGTGCCAGTAGTTCCCTGTTGGGAGGACTCTACGAGCAGTACTTC. Translating it yields CASSSLLGGLYEQYF.

This clonotype occurred many times. The chain links TRBV28 to TRBJ1-6; maybe TRBD1 (6 bases). Per germline, CDR1 MDHEN and CDR2 SYDVKM. V lost 6 bases and J lost 9, with 18 bases in between. The CDR3 spans 15 residues. Here the CDR3 DNA reads TGTGCCAGCAGGCCGACTTCCGGCAGGGGTTCACCCCTCCACTTT. It is translated as CASRPTSGRGSPLHF.

This clonotype was seen a handful of times. This sequence joins TRBV5-4 and TRBJ2-5, with D perhaps TRBD1 or TRBD2 (6 bases each). V gave up 5 bases and J gave up 4 bases, with 18 bases separating them. This CDR3 comprises 15 residues. Germline CDR1 reads SGHNT; CDR2 reads YYREEE (reference sequence). The CDR3 loop is CASRLWGAAIETQYF. The DNA of the CDR3 is TGTGCCAGCAGACTGTGGGGGGCCGCAATAGAGACCCAGTACTTC.

This rearrangement joins TRBV2 to TRBJ1-2, with D unclear. Trimming cost V 8 bases and J 4 bases, with 11 bases left between them. The CDR3 consists of 12 residues. Germline-derived CDR1 and CDR2 are SNHLY and FYNNEI. The CDR3 reads CASERTAYGYTF. The CDR3 DNA follows: TGTGCCAGCGAGAGGACCGCCTATGGCTACACCTTC.

The table lists this clonotype with many counts. This sequence joins TRBV7-2 and TRBJ2-3, with no clear D. Germline CDR1 reads SGHTA; CDR2 reads FQGNSA. The CDR3 sequence is 14 residues long. Trimming pared 1 base from V and 8 bases from J, leaving 13 bases between. The CDR3 DNA follows: TGTGCCAGCAGCTTAGAGTTTGTCTCAAGTACGCAGTATTTT. This sequence encodes CASSLEFVSSTQYF.

This chain joins TRBV2 and TRBJ1-5; D uncertain. CDR1 is SNHLY, CDR2 FYNNEI, per germline. V shed 3 bases and J shed 0 bases, with 9 bases lying between them. This CDR3 comprises 15 residues. CDR3 coding DNA: TGTGCCAGCAGTGATAGGGTAAATAGCAATCAGCCCCAGCATTTT. Encoded protein: CASSDRVNSNQPQHF.

This clonotype was observed many times. V is TRBV29-1 and J is TRBJ2-1; 7 nucleotides match TRBD2. CDR3 length equals 16 residues. Germline lookup yields CDR1 SQVTM and CDR2 ANQGSEA. V lost 5 bases and J lost 9; bases outside the gene matches: 19. The CDR3 spells CSVPGTGRRVKVEQFF. The CDR3 bases are TGCAGCGTTCCGGGCACCGGGAGGCGTGTCAAAGTTGAGCAGTTCTTC.

The chain uses TRBV5-8 and TRBJ1-5; perhaps TRBD1 as D (6 bases). This CDR3 contains 15 residues. V dropped 0 bases and J dropped 6 bases, with 13 bases sitting between them. The germline gives CDR1 SGHTS, CDR2 YDEGEE. CDR3: CASSLGDQGTQPQHF. The CDR3 bases are TGTGCCAGCAGCTTGGGGGACCAGGGGACTCAGCCCCAGCATTTT.

This chain connects TRBV5-1 to TRBJ2-1; D gene uncertain. Germline V lookup: CDR1 SGHRS, CDR2 YFSETQ. The CDR3 spans 13 residues. V was pared by 5 bases and J by 8 bases, with 14 bases between. The CDR3 is CASSFRDWDEQFF. DNA of the CDR3: TGCGCCAGCAGTTTTCGCGACTGGGATGAGCAGTTCTTC.

As regards this clonotype: One junction end does not reproduce the germline sequence, and a read error may be involved. V gene TRBV7-8 combines with J gene TRBJ2-1, with no clear D. This CDR3 is built from 16 residues. Germline assignment: CDR1 SGHVS and CDR2 FQNEAQ. CDR3 region: CASSLGRRLSYNEQLF. The DNA for the CDR3 is TGTGCCAGCAGCTTAGGGAGACGTTTATCCTACAATGAGCAGCTCTTC.

V is TRBV5-1 and J is TRBJ2-7; a weak D match, TRBD1 (5 bases). This CDR3 is built from 15 residues. V lost 3 bases to trimming and J lost 3 bases, with 16 bases between them. From germline, CDR1 is SGHRS and CDR2 YFSETQ. CDR3 bases: TGCGCCAGCAGCTATACTGCCCAAAGGGGCTACGAGCAGTACTTC. Its protein product is CASSYTAQRGYEQYF.

This clonotype has more than one count but fewer than ten. V is TRBV24-1 and J is TRBJ2-6; the D is unclear. Trimming took 6 bases from V and 0 from J, leaving 2 bases between them. Germline CDR1 KGHDR, CDR2 SFDVKD. The CDR3 covers 13 residues. As DNA, the CDR3 is TGTGCCACCAGTTCCTCTGGGGCCAACGTCCTGACTTTC. Residues: CATSSSGANVLTF.